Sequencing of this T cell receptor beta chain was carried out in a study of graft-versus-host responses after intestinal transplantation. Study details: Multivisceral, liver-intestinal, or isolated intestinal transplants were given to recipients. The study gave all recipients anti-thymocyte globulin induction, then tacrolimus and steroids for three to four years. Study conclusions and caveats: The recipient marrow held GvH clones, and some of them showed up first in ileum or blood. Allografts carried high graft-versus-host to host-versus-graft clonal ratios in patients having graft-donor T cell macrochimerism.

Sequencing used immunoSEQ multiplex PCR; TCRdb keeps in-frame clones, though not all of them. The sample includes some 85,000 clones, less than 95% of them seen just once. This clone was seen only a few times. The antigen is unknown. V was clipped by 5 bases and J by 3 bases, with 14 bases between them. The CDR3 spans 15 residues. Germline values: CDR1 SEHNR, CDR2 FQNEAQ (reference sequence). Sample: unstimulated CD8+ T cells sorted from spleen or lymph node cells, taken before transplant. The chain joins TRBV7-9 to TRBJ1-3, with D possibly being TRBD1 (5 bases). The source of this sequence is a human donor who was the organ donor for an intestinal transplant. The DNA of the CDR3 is TGTGCCAGCAGCGACCGGACACCCTTTGGAAACACCATATATTTT. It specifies CASSDRTPFGNTIYF.